This T cell receptor (beta chain) was recorded in a study of control samples from healthy donors and cancer patients. The CDR3 is 14 amino acids. Germline V lookup: CDR1 LGHDT, CDR2 YNNKEL (reference sequence). Trimming cost V 4 bases and J 6 bases; bases outside gene matches: 6. Libraries were prepared by immunoSEQ multiplex PCR; TCRdb keeps only in-frame clonotypes and omits some of them. The sample carries about 79,000 clones, roughly 93% recorded once. The TCR originated in a woman in her forties with lung cancer. Sequencing was done on a sample of PBMCs. The rearrangement uses TRBV3-1 (or the pseudogene TRBV3-2) and TRBJ1-5; 7 bases match TRBD1. The CDR3 bases are TGTGCCAGCAGCCTAGCAGGGGGGATTCAGCCCCAGCATTTT. This encodes CASSLAGGIQPQHF.